The T cell receptor beta chain under discussion was sequenced for a study of blood T cell repertoires in COVID-19. The protocol was immunoSEQ multiplex PCR, while the TCRdb copy is restricted to in-frame clones and leaves out a portion. The sample yields 200,000 to 300,000 clones, 82% seen once. A single count supports this clone. The V end lost 3 bases, the J end lost 3 bases, and 15 bases lay between the germline ends. This CDR3 comprises 16 residues. Germline CDR1 and CDR2: LNHDA and SQIVND (reference sequence). The chain combines TRBV19 with TRBJ1-5, with D maybe TRBD1 (6 bases). Input material: peripheral blood. The receptor was isolated from an older woman with acute or convalescent COVID-19. The CDR3 DNA is TGTGCCAGTAGTATGGGCCTGACAGGCCACAATCAGCCCCAGCATTTT. Its protein product is CASSMGLTGHNQPQHF.